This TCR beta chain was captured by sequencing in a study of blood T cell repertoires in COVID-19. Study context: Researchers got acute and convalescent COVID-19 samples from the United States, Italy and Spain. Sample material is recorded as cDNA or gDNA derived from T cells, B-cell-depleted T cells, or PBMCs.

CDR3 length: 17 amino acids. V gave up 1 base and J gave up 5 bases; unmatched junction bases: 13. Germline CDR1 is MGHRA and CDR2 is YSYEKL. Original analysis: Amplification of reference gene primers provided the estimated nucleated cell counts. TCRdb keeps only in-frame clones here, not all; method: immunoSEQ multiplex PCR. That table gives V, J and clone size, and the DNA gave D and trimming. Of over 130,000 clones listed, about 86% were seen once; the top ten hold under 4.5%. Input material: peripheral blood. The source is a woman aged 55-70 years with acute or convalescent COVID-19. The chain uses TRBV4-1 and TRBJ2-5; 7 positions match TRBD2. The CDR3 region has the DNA TGCGCCAGCAGCCAAGCCCTAGCGGAGCCCCTCGTGGAGACCCAGTACTTC. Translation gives CASSQALAEPLVETQYF.